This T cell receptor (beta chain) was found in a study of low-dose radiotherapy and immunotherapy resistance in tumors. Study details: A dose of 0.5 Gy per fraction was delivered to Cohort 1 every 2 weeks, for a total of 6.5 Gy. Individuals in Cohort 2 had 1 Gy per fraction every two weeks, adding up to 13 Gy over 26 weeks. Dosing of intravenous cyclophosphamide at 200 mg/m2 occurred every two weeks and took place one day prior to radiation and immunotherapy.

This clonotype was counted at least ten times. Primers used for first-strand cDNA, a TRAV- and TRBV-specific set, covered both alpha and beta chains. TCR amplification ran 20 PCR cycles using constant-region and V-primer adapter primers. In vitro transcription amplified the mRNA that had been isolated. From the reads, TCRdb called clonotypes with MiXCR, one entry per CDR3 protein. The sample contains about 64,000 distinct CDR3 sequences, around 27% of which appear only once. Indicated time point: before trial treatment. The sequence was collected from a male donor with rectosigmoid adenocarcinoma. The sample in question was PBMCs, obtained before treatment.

The CDR3 protein is CASSLGAEQETQYF. DNA for the CDR3: TGTGCCAGCAGCTTGGGTGCAGAGCAAGAGACCCAGTACTTC. The V gene is TRBV5-4, the J gene TRBJ2-5; D ambiguous. This CDR3 contains 14 residues. With 0 bases removed from V and 2 bases from J, the gap between germline ends came to 8 bases. The germline V gene encodes CDR1 SGHNT and CDR2 YYREEE (reference sequence).